This is a list of T cell receptor beta chains from one sample in a study of blood T cell repertoires in COVID-19. Profiled with immunoSEQ multiplex PCR; TCRdb holds only in-frame clones, not every one. The table lists about 280,000 clones, over 75% of them singletons. The sequenced sample consisted of peripheral blood. Receptor source: a man aged 50-60 years with active or convalescent COVID-19. The CDR3 runs from the conserved cysteine through the conserved F or W. The D gene is left open where the match is weak. Rows give clone size only sometimes, using once, few, many, or a class for an expanded clone.

abundance,v_gene,d_gene,j_gene,CDR3nt,CDR3aa
-,TRBV20-1,-,TRBJ1-1,TGCAGTGCCCGGGAAAACACTGAAGCTTTCTTT,CSARENTEAFF
-,TRBV12-3/TRBV12-4,-,TRBJ2-7,TGTGCCAGCAGTTCGACAGGCTACGAGCAGTACTTC,CASSSTGYEQYF
-,TRBV5-1,-,TRBJ2-1,TGCGCCAGCAGCTTTGATACAGGGAACGAGCAGTTCTTC,CASSFDTGNEQFF
-,TRBV28,-,TRBJ1-2,TGTGCCAGCAGTTCCGGGACACCTTATGGCTACACCTTC,CASSSGTPYGYTF
-,TRBV7-8,-,TRBJ1-1,TGTGCCAGCAGCTTACGGGAGGGAAGCACTGAAGCTTTCTTT,CASSLREGSTEAFF
-,TRBV7-3,-,TRBJ2-1,TGTGCCAGCAGCTCCCCGTGGCTGCGGGACTCCTACAATGAGCAGTTCTTC,CASSSPWLRDSYNEQFF
-,TRBV5-1,TRBD2,TRBJ2-1,TGCGCCAGCAGCTTAAGACTAGCGGGAACCAATGAGCAGTTCTTC,CASSLRLAGTNEQFF
-,TRBV4-2,TRBD2,TRBJ2-7,TGTGCCAGCAGCCAAGCGGGGGGTGGGGCCTCCTACGAGCAGTACTTC,CASSQAGGGASYEQYF
-,TRBV9,-,TRBJ1-6,TGTGCCAGCAGCCCGCGGGGGGGCGAATCACCCCTCCACTTT,CASSPRGGESPLHF
-,TRBV15,-,TRBJ1-3,TGTGCCACCAGCAGAGATGCCCAGACCATATATTTT,CATSRDAQTIYF
once,TRBV7-6,-,TRBJ2-5,TGTGCCAGCAGCGGCAGGGTTCAAGAGACCCAGTACTTC,CASSGRVQETQYF
-,TRBV29-1,TRBD2,TRBJ2-3,TGCAGGTATGCCCGCGGGAGAGGAGGAGATACGCAGTATTTT,CRYARGRGGDTQYF
-,TRBV28,TRBD1,TRBJ1-2,TGTGCCAGCGGGACAGGGTGGTATGGCTACACCTTC,CASGTGWYGYTF
-,TRBV4-1,TRBD1,TRBJ2-1,TGCGCCAGCAGCCAAGTTTGGGGCGGCCGACAGGGCCCTTACAATGAGCAGTTCTTC,CASSQVWGGRQGPYNEQFF
many,TRBV13,TRBD2,TRBJ2-7,TGTGCCAGCAGCTTGACTAGCGGGAGGGTCGCCTACGAGCAGTACTTC,CASSLTSGRVAYEQYF
-,TRBV5-1,TRBD2,TRBJ2-1,TGCGCCAGCAGCCCCCAGCGGGAGGGCGAGCAGTTCTTC,CASSPQREGEQFF
-,TRBV3-1/TRBV3-2,TRBD2,TRBJ2-2,TGTGCCAGCAGCAGGACTAGGAACGGGGAGCTGTTTTTT,CASSRTRNGELFF
-,TRBV2,-,TRBJ1-5,TGTGCCAGCAGTAAACAGGGCCTGAGCAATCAGCCCCAGCATTTT,CASSKQGLSNQPQHF
-,TRBV7-8,-,TRBJ2-3,TGTGCCAGCAGCTTAGCGCTTAATCCGACTCGACGGAGTGGCACAGATACGCAGTATTTT,CASSLALNPTRRSGTDTQYF
-,TRBV3-1/TRBV3-2,TRBD1,TRBJ1-1,TGTGCCAGCAGCCAAGATCAGAACAGGGGAGAAGCTTTCTTT,CASSQDQNRGEAFF
-,TRBV12-5,-,TRBJ1-2,TGTGCTAGTGGTTGGGGCCCTGGTGGCTACACCTTC,CASGWGPGGYTF
-,TRBV29-1,-,TRBJ2-7,TGCAGCGCAGGGACCGGGACACTACGCTACGAGCAGTACTTC,CSAGTGTLRYEQYF
once,TRBV19,TRBD1,TRBJ2-4,TGTGCCAGTAGTGGGGACAGAGAAAACAAAAACATTCAGTACTTC,CASSGDRENKNIQYF
-,TRBV7-9,TRBD1,TRBJ2-7,TGTGCCAGCAGCTTAGGGACAGGGAGCAACGAGCAGTACTTC,CASSLGTGSNEQYF
-,TRBV28,-,TRBJ2-7,TGTGCCAGCAGTTTATTCGGTCCAGGTAGCTCCTACGAGCAGTACTTC,CASSLFGPGSSYEQYF